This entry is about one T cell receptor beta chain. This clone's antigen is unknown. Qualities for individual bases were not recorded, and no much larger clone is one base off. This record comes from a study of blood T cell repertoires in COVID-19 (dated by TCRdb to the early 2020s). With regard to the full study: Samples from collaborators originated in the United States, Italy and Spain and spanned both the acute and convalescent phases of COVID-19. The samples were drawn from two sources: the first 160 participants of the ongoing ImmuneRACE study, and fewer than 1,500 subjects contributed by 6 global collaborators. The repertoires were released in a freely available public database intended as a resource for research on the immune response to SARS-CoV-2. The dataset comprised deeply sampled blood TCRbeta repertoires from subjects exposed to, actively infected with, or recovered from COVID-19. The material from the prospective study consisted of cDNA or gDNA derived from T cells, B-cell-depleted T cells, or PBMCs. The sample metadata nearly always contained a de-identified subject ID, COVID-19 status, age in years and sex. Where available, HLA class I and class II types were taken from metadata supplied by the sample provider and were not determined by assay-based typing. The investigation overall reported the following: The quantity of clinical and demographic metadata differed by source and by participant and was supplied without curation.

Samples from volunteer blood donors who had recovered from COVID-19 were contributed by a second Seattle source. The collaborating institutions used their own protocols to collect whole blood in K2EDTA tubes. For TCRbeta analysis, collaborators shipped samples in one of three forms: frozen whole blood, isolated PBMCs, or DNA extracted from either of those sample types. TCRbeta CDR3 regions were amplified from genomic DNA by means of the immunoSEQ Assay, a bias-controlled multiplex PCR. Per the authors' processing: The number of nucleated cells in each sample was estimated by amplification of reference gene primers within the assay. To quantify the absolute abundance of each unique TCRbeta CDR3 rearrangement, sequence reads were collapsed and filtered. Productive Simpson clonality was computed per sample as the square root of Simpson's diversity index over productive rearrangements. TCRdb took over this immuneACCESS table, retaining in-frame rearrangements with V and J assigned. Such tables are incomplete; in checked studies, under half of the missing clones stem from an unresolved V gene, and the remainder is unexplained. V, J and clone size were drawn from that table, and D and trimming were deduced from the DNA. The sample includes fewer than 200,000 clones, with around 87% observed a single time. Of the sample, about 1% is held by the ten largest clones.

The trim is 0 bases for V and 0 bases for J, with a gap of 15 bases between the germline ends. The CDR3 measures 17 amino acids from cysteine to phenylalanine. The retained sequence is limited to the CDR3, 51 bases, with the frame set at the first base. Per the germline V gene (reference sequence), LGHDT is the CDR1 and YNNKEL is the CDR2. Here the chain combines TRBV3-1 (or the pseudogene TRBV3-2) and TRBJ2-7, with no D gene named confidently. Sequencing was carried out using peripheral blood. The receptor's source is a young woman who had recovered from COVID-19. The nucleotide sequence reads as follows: TGTGCCAGCAGCCAAGAGAGCCCCAGGTTTACCTCCTACGAGCAGTACTTC. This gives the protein CASSQESPRFTSYEQYF.